The clone carrying this T cell receptor beta chain appeared a few times. Via MiXCR, TCRdb re-called the RT-PCR reads, giving one row per CDR3 protein. The data hold approximately 200,000 distinct CDR3 sequences, with roughly two fifths observed a single time. The CDR3 covers 14 residues. Germline loops: CDR1 MNHEY, CDR2 SVGAGI. After removal of 8 bases from V and 7 bases from J, the junction contained 10 bases not matched to a gene. These data belong to a study of patients and donors after allogeneic stem cell transplantation. Sequencing input: blood, either unsorted or a sorted T cell fraction (not recorded which). The chain links TRBV6-5 to TRBJ1-4; 7 positions match TRBD1. The source of this sequence is a human donor who was either an allogeneic HSCT recipient or a stem cell or donor lymphocyte infusion donor (not recorded which). It is not recorded whose cells these are; they may come from a transplant donor. The DNA of the CDR3 is TGTGCCAGCGGAGAAGGGGGCGCATCTGAAAAACTGTTTTTT. Protein product: CASGEGGASEKLFF.